Each of the 25 T cell receptor beta chains below was sequenced from the same sample in a study of T cells expressing NK-cell markers. TCRdb reanalyzed the 5' RACE reads, giving one entry per CDR3 protein sequence and no DNA. Listed are about 370,000 distinct CDR3 sequences; 9.5% to 12% falls within the top ten. The specimen sequenced was blood T cells: a sorted CD56 or NKG2C T cell subset, CD4+ or CD8+ T cells, or bulk PBMC T cells (not recorded which). Receptors originate from a woman in her 50s in good health.

The V call is TRBV15, the J call TRBJ2-5. The CDR3 length is 15 residues. Germline V gene data show CDR1 as LNHNV and CDR2 as YYDKDF (reference sequence). CDR3 in amino acids: CATSRVRGSQETQYF.

The chain has TRBV15 and TRBJ2-3; TCRdb's D gene call, TRBD2, goes unchecked for lack of DNA. The germline V gene encodes CDR1 LNHNV and CDR2 YYDKDF (reference sequence). This CDR3 has 14 residues. This chain's CDR3 is CAHSGAGATDTQYF.

The chain is built from TRBV5-1 and TRBJ2-2; lacking DNA, the TRBD1 call made by TCRdb goes unchecked. Germline V gene data show CDR1 as SGHRS and CDR2 as YFSETQ. CDR3 length equals 15 residues. This chain's CDR3 is CASTFRVGDTGELFF.

The gene calls are TRBV4-1 and TRBJ2-3; TCRdb's assignment of TRBD2 cannot be checked, as there is no DNA. Germline CDR1 reads MGHRA; CDR2 reads YSYEKL. The CDR3 has 14 amino acids. The chain's CDR3 is CASSPRDFSDTQYF.

The chain is built from TRBV29-1 and TRBJ2-7; TCRdb's D call, TRBD1, is unchecked because there is no DNA. Germline lookup yields CDR1 SQVTM and CDR2 ANQGSEA. The CDR3 consists of 16 residues. The CDR3 here is CSVEDWGTGGTYEQYF.

This rearrangement joins TRBV2 to TRBJ2-7; TCRdb's assignment of TRBD1 cannot be checked, as there is no DNA. Germline CDR1 reads SNHLY; CDR2 reads FYNNEI. The CDR3 has 13 amino acids. The CDR3: CASSGGRYYEQYF.

The chain links TRBV7-8 to TRBJ1-4; TCRdb indicates TRBD1, and absent DNA this call remains unverified. The CDR3 has 13 residues. Germline loops: CDR1 SGHVS, CDR2 FQNEAQ. CDR3 sequence reads: CASGGRVREKLFF. The variable domain in full, completed from reference TRBV7-8 and TRBJ1-4, reads GAGVSQSPRYKVAKRGQDVALRCDPISGHVSLFWYQQALGQGPEFLTYFQNEAQLDKSGLPSDRFFAERPEGSVSTLKIQRTQQEDSAVYLCASGGRVREKLFFGSGTQLSVL.

This chain uses TRBV28 with TRBJ2-1; the D call from TCRdb, TRBD2, cannot be confirmed without DNA. The CDR3 has 15 residues. CDR1 and CDR2 (germline): MDHEN, SYDVKM. Here the CDR3 reads CASSLSSGRVNEQFF.

The J gene is TRBJ2-3, the V gene TRBV18; there is no DNA to check the TCRdb D call of TRBD1. The germline CDR1 and CDR2 sequences are KGHSH and LQKENI. The CDR3 runs to 14 residues. CDR3 sequence reads: CASSPIDRGDTQYF.

This rearrangement joins TRBV12-3 or TRBV12-4 to TRBJ2-4. This CDR3 is built from 14 residues. CDR3 sequence: CASSKPIAKNIQYF.

The chain carries TRBV5-1 and TRBJ1-1; TCRdb outputs TRBD1, but without DNA this stays unchecked. The CDR3 is 18 residues long. Germline V gene data show CDR1 as SGHRS and CDR2 as YFSETQ. CDR3 loop: CASSLVGAGGLLNTEAFF.

V usage is TRBV15 and J usage is TRBJ1-2; TCRdb picks TRBD1, but there is no DNA to check that call. This CDR3 is 13 amino acids long. CDR1 is LNHNV and CDR2 is YYDKDF in the germline V gene (reference sequence). CDR3 protein: CATSRDEGDGYTF.

The chain joins TRBV20-1 to TRBJ2-1; absent DNA, TCRdb's TRBD2 call cannot be checked. CDR1 and CDR2 from the germline V gene are DFQATT and SNEGSKA (reference sequence). The CDR3 totals 15 residues. CDR3 region: CSAVSGRFSYNEQFF.

The V gene is TRBV4-2, the J gene TRBJ2-3; TCRdb calls TRBD2, which cannot be checked without DNA. The CDR3 is 19 residues long. Per germline, CDR1 LGHNA and CDR2 YNFKEQ. The CDR3 region is CASSLPGLAGTSSTDTQYF.

The chain recombines TRBV5-1 with TRBJ2-3; TCRdb's D call of TRBD1 is untestable without DNA. The CDR3 consists of 17 residues. CDR1 is SGHRS and CDR2 is YFSETQ in the germline V gene. CDR3: CASSLAGQGGGTDTQYF.

V and J are TRBV7-6 and TRBJ2-2. There are 16 residues in the CDR3. Germline CDR1 SGHVS, CDR2 FNYEAQ. CDR3 in amino acids: CASSLVLGVNTGELFF. The full variable domain, in which reference TRBV7-6 and TRBJ2-2 provide the parts outside the CDR3, is GAGVSQSPRYKVTKRGQDVALRCDPISGHVSLYWYRQALGQGPEFLTYFNYEAQQDKSGLPNDRFSAERPEGSISTLTIQRTEQRDSAMYRCASSLVLGVNTGELFFGEGSRLTVL.

This chain connects TRBV15 to TRBJ2-5. CDR1 is LNHNV and CDR2 is YYDKDF in the germline V gene (reference sequence). The CDR3 spans 16 residues. The CDR3 loop reads CATSRDLVTTKETQYF. Full variable domain (missing parts from reference TRBV15 and TRBJ2-5): DAMVIQNPRYQVTQFGKPVTLSCSQTLNHNVMYWYQQKSSQAPKLLFHYYDKDFNNEADTPDNFQSRRPNTSFCFLDIRSPGLGDTAMYLCATSRDLVTTKETQYFGPGTRLLVL.

The V call is TRBV5-1, the J call TRBJ2-5; as DNA is missing, the TRBD1 call by TCRdb cannot be tested. This CDR3 is 15 amino acids long. The germline V gene has CDR1 SGHRS and CDR2 YFSETQ. CDR3: CASSPLVAGQETQYF. The whole variable domain, remainder taken from reference TRBV5-1 and TRBJ2-5, is KAGVTQTPRYLIKTRGQQVTLSCSPISGHRSVSWYQQTPGQGLQFLFEYFSETQRNKGNFPGRFSGRQFSNSRSEMNVSTLELGDSALYLCASSPLVAGQETQYFGPGTRLLVL.

The rearrangement links TRBV12-3 or TRBV12-4 to TRBJ2-1. There are 12 residues in the CDR3. CDR3 region: CASSYTRSEQFF.

The J gene is TRBJ2-5, the V gene TRBV9; with no DNA, the TCRdb D assignment of TRBD1 cannot be verified. This CDR3 spans 14 amino acids. Germline CDR1 is SGDLS and CDR2 is YYNGEE. CDR3 amino acids: CASSGPGYQETQYF.

The chain employs TRBV27 and TRBJ2-3; the TCRdb D gene call, TRBD1, has no DNA to confirm it. The CDR3 contains 15 residues. The germline V gene has CDR1 MNHEY and CDR2 SMNVEV (reference sequence). CDR3 loop: CASSEALLSTDTQYF.

The chain joins TRBV5-1 to TRBJ2-6. Germline-derived CDR1 and CDR2 are SGHRS and YFSETQ. This CDR3 has 15 residues. This CDR3 reads CASSFSGSGANVLTF.

This chain connects TRBV29-1 to TRBJ2-1; TCRdb selects TRBD1, and the lack of DNA leaves this call unchecked. This CDR3 contains 18 residues. Germline V gene lookup returns CDR1 SQVTM and CDR2 ANQGSEA. CDR3: CSAWDSSSGLSSYNEQFF.

V gene TRBV10-3 combines with J gene TRBJ2-7; checking the TCRdb D call of TRBD1 is not possible without DNA. The CDR3 length is 15 residues. The germline CDR1 and CDR2 sequences are ENHRY and SYGVKD. CDR3 residues: CAISESGTPVNEQYF.

This chain links TRBV12-3 or TRBV12-4 with TRBJ2-1; TCRdb outputs TRBD1, but without DNA this stays unchecked. The CDR3 sequence is 17 residues long. This CDR3 is CASSLWGLGNSYNEQFF.